These T cell receptor beta chains were read from a single sample in a study of graft-versus-host responses after intestinal transplantation. These receptors lack a known antigen. Method: immunoSEQ multiplex PCR; TCRdb's copy keeps in-frame clones and lacks some. The table shows 130,000 or so clones, with over 85% occurring only once. The sequencing used unstimulated CD4+ T cells sorted from spleen or lymph node cells, collected before intestinal transplant. These receptors came from a human donor who received an intestinal transplant. CDR3s include the opening cysteine and the closing phenylalanine or tryptophan. D genes are given only for firm matches. Some rows mark clone size as missing; the rest say once, few, many or name a class of expanded clone.

>TRBV6-6|TRBJ1-1|NA|TRBD1
CASSSYRGSNTEAFF
TGTGCCAGCAGTTCCTACAGGGGGTCGAACACTGAAGCTTTCTTT
>TRBV2|TRBJ2-2|NA|NA
CASSASGNTGELFF
TGTGCCAGCAGTGCCTCGGGGAACACCGGGGAGCTGTTTTTT
>TRBV6-4|TRBJ1-3|NA|TRBD1
CASSHRDRGIVSSGNTIYF
TGTGCCAGCAGTCACCGGGACAGGGGGATTGTAAGCTCTGGAAACACCATATATTTT
>TRBV5-6|TRBJ1-1|once|NA
CASSLGGIRAFF
TGTGCCAGCAGCTTGGGAGGGATCCGAGCTTTCTTT
>TRBV20-1|TRBJ2-5|NA|NA
CSGDQETQYF
TGCAGTGGCGATCAGGAGACCCAGTACTTC
>TRBV6-1|TRBJ2-3|NA|TRBD1
CASSGRDRTITDTQYF
TGTGCCAGCAGTGGGCGGGACAGGACAATCACAGATACGCAGTATTTT
>TRBV19|TRBJ1-5|NA|NA
CASSIDGPNQPQHF
TGTGCCAGTAGTATAGACGGCCCTAATCAGCCCCAGCATTTT
>TRBV6-1|TRBJ1-4|NA|NA
CASSEAWSSGEKLFF
TGTGCCAGCAGTGAAGCATGGAGTTCGGGAGAAAAACTGTTTTTT
>TRBV4-2|TRBJ2-6|NA|NA
CASSQGSYSGANVLTF
TGTGCCAGCAGCCAAGGGTCGTACTCTGGGGCCAACGTCCTGACTTTC
>TRBV4-1|TRBJ2-2|NA|NA
CASSQEWSLFTGELFF
TGCGCCAGCAGCCAAGAATGGTCTCTTTTCACCGGGGAGCTGTTTTTT
>TRBV4-2|TRBJ2-5|NA|NA
CASSQAGRASQETQYF
TGTGCCAGCAGCCAAGCTGGGCGGGCCAGCCAAGAGACCCAGTACTTC